This T cell receptor (beta chain) was sequenced for a study of blood T cell repertoires in COVID-19. Study summary: Acute and convalescent COVID-19 specimens originated in the United States, Italy and Spain. The analysed material was cDNA or gDNA that came from T cells, B-cell-depleted T cells, or PBMCs.

Per the original data handling: Estimated nucleated cell counts came from reference gene primer amplification. The repertoire was sequenced with immunoSEQ multiplex PCR; TCRdb's copy has only in-frame clones and lacks some. V, J and clone size are taken as reported in that table, and D and trimming were inferred from the DNA itself. Counted here are 65,000 to 95,000 clones, about 88% occurring once; the ten biggest clones make up less than 3%. In germline, CDR1 is MNHEY, CDR2 SMNVEV (reference sequence). Trimming shortened V by 4 bases and J by 1 base, and 13 bases separated the two germline ends. The CDR3 runs 16 residues.

Sequencing was carried out using peripheral blood. This chain joins TRBV27 and TRBJ1-4; D not resolved. The receptor was derived from a man aged 65 to 85 with active or convalescent COVID-19. This chain's CDR3 is CASSSLGAVTNEKLFF. CDR3 nucleotide sequence: TGTGCCAGCAGTTCTCTGGGAGCGGTAACTAATGAAAAACTGTTTTTT. The full variable domain, with the rest looked up from reference TRBV27 and TRBJ1-4, is EAQVTQNPRYLITVTGKKLTVTCSQNMNHEYMSWYRQDPGLGLRQIYYSMNVEVTDKGDVPEGYKVSRKEKRNFPLILESPSPNQTSLYFCASSSLGAVTNEKLFFGSGTQLSVL.